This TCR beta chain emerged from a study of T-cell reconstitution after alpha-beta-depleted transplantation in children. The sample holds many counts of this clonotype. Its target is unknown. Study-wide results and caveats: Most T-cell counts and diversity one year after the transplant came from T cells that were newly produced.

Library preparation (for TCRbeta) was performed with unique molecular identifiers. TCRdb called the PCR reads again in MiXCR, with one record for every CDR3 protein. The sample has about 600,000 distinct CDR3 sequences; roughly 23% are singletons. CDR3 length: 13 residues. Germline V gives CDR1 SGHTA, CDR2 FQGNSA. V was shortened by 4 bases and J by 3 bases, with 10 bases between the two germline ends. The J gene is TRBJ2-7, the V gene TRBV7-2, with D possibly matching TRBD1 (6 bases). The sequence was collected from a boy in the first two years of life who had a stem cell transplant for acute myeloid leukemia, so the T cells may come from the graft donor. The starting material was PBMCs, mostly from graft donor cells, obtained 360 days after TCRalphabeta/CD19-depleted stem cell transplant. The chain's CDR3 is CASSSTGHYEQYF. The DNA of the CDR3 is TGTGCCAGCAGCTCTACAGGGCACTACGAGCAGTACTTC.